The 27 T cell receptor beta chains presented below share a single source sample, sequenced in a study of CD8 T cells in ankylosing spondylitis. One entry per CDR3 protein, called by TCRdb with MiXCR from the 5' RACE reads. The sample shows approximately 220,000 distinct CDR3 sequences, about 26% of them seen only once. The sample comprised blood, either unsorted or a sorted T cell fraction (not recorded which). The receptor source for this set is a male donor with ankylosing spondylitis or in good health (not recorded which).

This clonotype has a count of ten or more. The chain couples TRBV29-1 to TRBJ1-2; D unclear. The CDR3 runs 13 residues. Germline loops: CDR1 SQVTM, CDR2 ANQGSEA. The V end was cut by 7 bases, the J end by 8 bases, with 20 bases between. The CDR3 protein is CSAQSRLDSGYTF. The CDR3, as DNA: TGCAGCGCTCAGAGCCGGCTTGATTCCGGCTACACCTTC.

At least ten counts were recorded for this clonotype. The chain carries TRBV12-3 or TRBV12-4 and TRBJ2-7, with no clear D. The ends were cut back, 2 bases at V and 2 bases at J, with 4 bases in the middle. The CDR3 spans 12 residues. For the CDR3, the DNA is TGTGCCAGCAGTTTACGGGCCTACGAGCAGTACTTC. It encodes CASSLRAYEQYF.

This clonotype was seen many times. The chain recombines TRBV5-1 with TRBJ2-1; 9 bases are a match to TRBD1. The length of the CDR3 is 15 residues. The germline CDR1 and CDR2 sequences are SGHRS and YFSETQ. With V trimmed by 3 bases and J by 3 bases, 4 bases remained unmatched. The CDR3 sequence: CASSSGTGLYNEQFF. The CDR3 nucleotides read TGCGCCAGCAGCTCCGGGACAGGGCTCTACAATGAGCAGTTCTTC.

This clonotype was recorded many times. The V call is TRBV9, the J call TRBJ2-7, with 11 bases that match TRBD2. V trimming: 4 bases; J trimming: 7 bases; junction bases outside the gene matches: 10. Germline CDR1 and CDR2: SGDLS and YYNGEE. This CDR3 is 15 amino acids long. The CDR3 DNA is TGTGCCAGCAGCCCAGCGGGACTAGCGGCGGGTGAGCAGTACTTC. This gives the protein CASSPAGLAAGEQYF.

This clonotype was recorded at least ten times. The CDR3 bases are TGTGCCAGCAGTTACACGATACAGGGTTTCTCTAATTCACCCCTCCACTTT. This encodes CASSYTIQGFSNSPLHF. The chain has TRBV6-5 and TRBJ1-6; D possibly corresponds to TRBD1 (6 bases). The germline V and J ends were trimmed by 2 bases and 6 bases, with 17 bases remaining between them. CDR3 length: 17 amino acids. Germline V gene lookup returns CDR1 MNHEY and CDR2 SVGAGI.

The table lists this clonotype with many counts. The chain joins TRBV6-2 or TRBV6-3 to TRBJ2-1; TRBD2 matches at 10 bases. V trimming: 2 bases; J trimming: 5 bases; junction bases outside the gene matches: 3. The CDR3 consists of 15 residues. From germline, CDR1 is MNHEY and CDR2 SVGEGT. The CDR3 DNA sequence: TGTGCCAGCAGTTACCGGACTAGCGGAGACAATGAGCAGTTCTTC. This codes for CASSYRTSGDNEQFF.

There are many counts of this clonotype. The CDR3 is CASSNLQGETQYF. Here the CDR3 DNA reads TGCGCCAGCAGTAACCTTCAGGGGGAGACCCAGTACTTC. This sequence joins TRBV5-1 and TRBJ2-5; TRBD1 might be the D (6 bases). The CDR3 length is 13 residues. CDR1 and CDR2 from the germline V gene are SGHRS and YFSETQ. Deletions cut 5 bases from V and 5 bases from J, with 13 bases between.

This clonotype was counted at least ten times. The chain joins TRBV6-5 to TRBJ2-1; 9 nucleotides match TRBD2. CDR1 is MNHEY, CDR2 SVGAGI, per germline. The ends lost 2 bases at V and 9 bases at J; junction bases unmatched: 8. This CDR3 is 15 amino acids long. DNA of the CDR3: TGTGCCAGCAGTTACCGGGGGACTAGCCGCGGTGAGCAGTTCTTC. Translating it yields CASSYRGTSRGEQFF.

This clonotype was observed a few times. This rearrangement joins TRBV12-3 or TRBV12-4 to TRBJ2-2; the match to TRBD2 covers 9 bases. J gave up 5 bases and V 5 bases, and 9 bases lay outside the gene matches. This CDR3 has 16 residues. CDR3 in amino acids: CASSEVAGEGTGELFF. CDR3 nucleotides: TGTGCCAGCAGTGAAGTAGCGGGAGAAGGAACCGGGGAGCTGTTTTTT.

This clonotype was recorded at least ten times. V is TRBV5-1 and J is TRBJ2-2; unclear D gene. V shed 1 base and J shed 0 bases, with 7 bases lying between them. In germline, CDR1 is SGHRS, CDR2 YFSETQ. The CDR3 contains 15 residues. The CDR3 DNA sequence: TGCGCCAGCAGCTTGACCCACACGAACACCGGGGAGCTGTTTTTT. This translates into CASSLTHTNTGELFF.

This clonotype has more than one count but fewer than ten. This chain links TRBV20-1 with TRBJ2-7; no definite D call. CDR1 DFQATT and CDR2 SNEGSKA come from the germline V gene (reference sequence). The ends were cut back, 6 bases at V and 5 bases at J, with 14 bases in the middle. This CDR3 region has 12 residues. The CDR3 loop is CSARPGSNEQYF. The CDR3, as DNA: TGCAGTGCCCGTCCAGGTTCGAACGAGCAGTACTTC.

This clonotype was counted a few times. The chain links TRBV20-1 to TRBJ2-7; 10 positions match TRBD1. CDR3 length equals 14 residues. The V segment lost 5 bases and the J segment 5 bases; nucleotides outside the gene matches: 9. Germline V gives CDR1 DFQATT, CDR2 SNEGSKA (reference sequence). DNA of the CDR3: TGCAGTGCTTCCGACGACAGGGGGCTCAACGAGCAGTACTTC. Amino acids: CSASDDRGLNEQYF.

In its sample, this clonotype was seen many times. In nucleotides, the CDR3 is TGCAGCGTTGAAGTTGGGTTCTACGAGCAGTACTTC. Its translation is CSVEVGFYEQYF. This chain joins TRBV29-1 and TRBJ2-7; D remains ambiguous. V was pared by 1 base and J by 3 bases, with 7 bases between. CDR1 is SQVTM and CDR2 is ANQGSEA in the germline V gene. The CDR3 contains 12 residues.

This clonotype was recorded many times. The chain is built from TRBV12-3 or TRBV12-4 and TRBJ2-6, with D possibly TRBD1 on 6 matching bases. The CDR3 contains 16 residues. With 3 bases removed from V and 7 bases from J, the gap between germline ends came to 16 bases. For the CDR3, the DNA is TGTGCCAGCAGTTTTTGGGGGCTCATGGGAGCCAACGTCCTGACTTTC. Its protein product is CASSFWGLMGANVLTF.

This clonotype was seen at least ten times. The chain uses TRBV7-2 and TRBJ1-5; D gene uncertain. The CDR3 is 13 amino acids. Germline V gives CDR1 SGHTA, CDR2 FQGNSA. V dropped 3 bases and J dropped 7 bases, with 10 bases sitting between them. The CDR3 coding sequence is TGTGCCAGCAGCTTCCAACTGGGCCAGCCCCAGCATTTT. It encodes CASSFQLGQPQHF.

This clonotype has just one count. The rearrangement links TRBV6-4 to TRBJ2-1; TRBD2 agrees at 13 bases. CDR3 length equals 15 residues. The V segment lost 0 bases and the J segment 15 bases; nucleotides outside the gene matches: 8. The germline gives CDR1 MRHNA, CDR2 SNTAGT. CDR3 DNA: TGTGCCAGCAGTGACTCTGGGACTAGCGGGACGCCTGTGTTCTTC. Its protein product is CASSDSGTSGTPVFF.

The table lists this clonotype with a few counts. This sequence joins TRBV29-1 and TRBJ2-1, with 12 bases that match TRBD2. The CDR3 has 19 amino acids. The germline V gene encodes CDR1 SQVTM and CDR2 ANQGSEA. V shed 6 bases and J 3 bases; nucleotides not matched to a gene: 18. The CDR3 reads CSVEPPAASGRANYNEQFF. DNA for the CDR3: TGCAGCGTAGAGCCGCCGGCCGCTAGCGGGAGGGCCAACTACAATGAGCAGTTCTTC.

This clonotype has a count of ten or more. The gene calls are TRBV5-1 and TRBJ2-7; D possibly corresponds to TRBD2 (6 bases). This CDR3 region has 13 residues. V was cut by 6 bases and J by 5 bases, with 15 bases left in between. Germline CDR1 reads SGHRS; CDR2 reads YFSETQ. CDR3 amino acids: CASTSEGRDEQYF. CDR3 nucleotide sequence: TGCGCCAGCACCTCGGAGGGACGGGACGAGCAGTACTTC. The full variable domain, in which reference TRBV5-1 and TRBJ2-7 provide the parts outside the CDR3, is KAGVTQTPRYLIKTRGQQVTLSCSPISGHRSVSWYQQTPGQGLQFLFEYFSETQRNKGNFPGRFSGRQFSNSRSEMNVSTLELGDSALYLCASTSEGRDEQYFGPGTRLTVT.

This clonotype showed up just a few times. The CDR3, as DNA: TGCAGCGTTAGGGCTCAGGGGTTGGATCAGCCCCAGCATTTT. This encodes CSVRAQGLDQPQHF. V and J are TRBV29-1 and TRBJ1-5; maybe TRBD1 (6 bases). Germline CDR1 reads SQVTM; CDR2 reads ANQGSEA. The CDR3 is made up of 14 amino acids. V lost 5 bases, J lost 5 bases, and 16 bases lay in between.

In its sample, this clonotype was seen many times. The V call is TRBV12-3 or TRBV12-4, the J call TRBJ2-1; TRBD2 might be the D (5 bases). V was cut by 6 bases and J by 12 bases, with 15 bases left in between. The CDR3 is made up of 12 amino acids. DNA of the CDR3: TGTGCCAGCAGCCCTACTAGTATAGGGCAGTTCTTC. Translating it yields CASSPTSIGQFF.

This chain links TRBV20-1 with TRBJ2-3; TRBD2 matches at 12 bases. Losses at the gene ends were 3 bases for V and 6 bases for J; bases not matched to a gene: 4. Germline V gene lookup returns CDR1 DFQATT and CDR2 SNEGSKA (reference sequence). This CDR3 has 14 amino acids. Written as DNA, the CDR3 is TGCAGTGCTAGGACTAGCGGGAGCTTTGATACGCAGTATTTT. Protein product: CSARTSGSFDTQYF.

There are many counts of this clonotype. The genes are TRBV19 and TRBJ2-1, with D perhaps matching TRBD1 or TRBD2 (5 bases each). V shed 3 bases and J shed 3 bases, with 9 bases lying between them. CDR1 and CDR2 from the germline V gene are LNHDA and SQIVND (reference sequence). The CDR3 totals 14 residues. CDR3 sequence: CASSMGESYNEQFF. The CDR3 coding sequence is TGTGCCAGTAGTATGGGGGAGAGCTACAATGAGCAGTTCTTC.

The V call is TRBV20-1, the J call TRBJ2-7, with D possibly being TRBD1 or TRBD2 (5 bases each). V shed 4 bases and J shed 7 bases, with 11 bases lying between them. Germline V gene data show CDR1 as DFQATT and CDR2 as SNEGSKA (reference sequence). The CDR3 sequence is 11 residues long. CDR3 loop: CSANSGREQYF. The CDR3 DNA reads TGCAGTGCTAACTCGGGACGGGAGCAGTACTTC.

The rearrangement joins TRBV30 to TRBJ2-1; TRBD2 agrees at 8 bases. This CDR3 contains 12 residues. CDR1 is GTSNPN, CDR2 SVGIG, per germline (reference sequence). Losses at the gene ends were 2 bases for V and 6 bases for J; bases not matched to a gene: 0. The CDR3 sequence: CAWSRGGNEQFF. The CDR3 DNA reads TGTGCCTGGAGTCGGGGGGGCAATGAGCAGTTCTTC.

This clonotype was seen repeatedly, ten times or more. This chain joins TRBV6-1 and TRBJ2-7; D may match TRBD1 or TRBD2 (5 bases each). CDR3 size: 16 residues. Between the trimmed V and J ends, which lost 6 bases and 6 bases, there was a span of 24 bases. Looked up from germline, CDR1 is MNHNS and CDR2 is SASEGT. CDR3 sequence: CASRRLAGSVLAEQYF. The CDR3 DNA reads as TGTGCCAGCAGGCGCTTGGCAGGGAGCGTCCTCGCCGAGCAGTACTTC.

The chain employs TRBV6-2 or TRBV6-3 and TRBJ2-3; TRBD1 is a possible D gene (6 bases). V lost 6 bases to trimming and J lost 11 bases, with 12 bases between them. The CDR3 sequence is 11 residues long. Germline CDR1 reads MNHEY; CDR2 reads SVGEGT. CDR3 sequence: CASRHGQQQYF. The CDR3 bases are TGTGCCAGCAGACACGGACAGCAGCAGTATTTT.

The chain links TRBV29-1 to TRBJ2-2; D is perhaps TRBD1 (5 bases). This CDR3 spans 13 amino acids. V shed 7 bases and J shed 6 bases, with 15 bases lying between them. Per the germline V gene, CDR1 is SQVTM and CDR2 is ANQGSEA. In DNA form, the CDR3 reads TGCAGCGCCGGACAACACGGCGCCGGGGAGCTGTTTTTT. It codes for CSAGQHGAGELFF.